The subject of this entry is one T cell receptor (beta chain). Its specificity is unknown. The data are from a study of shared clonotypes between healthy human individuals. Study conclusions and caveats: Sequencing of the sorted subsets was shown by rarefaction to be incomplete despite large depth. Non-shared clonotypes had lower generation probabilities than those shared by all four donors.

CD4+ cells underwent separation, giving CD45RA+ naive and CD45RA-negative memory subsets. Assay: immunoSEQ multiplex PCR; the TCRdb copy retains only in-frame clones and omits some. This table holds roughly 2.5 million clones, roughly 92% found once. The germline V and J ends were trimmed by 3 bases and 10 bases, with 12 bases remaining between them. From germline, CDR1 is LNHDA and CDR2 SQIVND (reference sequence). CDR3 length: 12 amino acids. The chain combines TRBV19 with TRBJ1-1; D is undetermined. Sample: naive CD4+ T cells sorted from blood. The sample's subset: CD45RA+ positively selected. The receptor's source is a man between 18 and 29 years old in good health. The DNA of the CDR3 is TGTGCCAGTAGTATGGTCGGGTCTGCAGCTTTCTTT. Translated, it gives CASSMVGSAAFF.